The 14 T cell receptor beta chains given below trace back to one sample, sequenced in a study of T cell repertoires in cytomegalovirus infection. TCRdb redid the calling of the reads with MiXCR, one entry per CDR3 protein. The data contain around 530,000 distinct CDR3 sequences, more than 15% of them singletons. Sequencing used CD8+ T cells from PBMCs. These receptors came from a human donor in good health (CMV status not recorded). Some clones in this sample may be carry-over from other donors' samples.

There are many counts of this clonotype. The J gene is TRBJ1-4, the V gene TRBV15; D ambiguous. CDR3 length: 15 amino acids. Looked up from germline, CDR1 is LNHNV and CDR2 is YYDKDF (reference sequence). V shed 0 bases and J shed 4 bases, with 9 bases lying between them. The CDR3 sequence is CATSREGYHNEKLFF. Here the CDR3 DNA reads TGTGCCACCAGCAGAGAGGGTTACCATAATGAAAAACTGTTTTTT.

The table lists this clonotype with a few counts. The V and J genes are TRBV15 and TRBJ2-1; 8 bases align to TRBD2. This CDR3 comprises 15 residues. After removal of 0 bases from V and 6 bases from J, the junction contained 4 bases not matched to a gene. Per the germline V gene, CDR1 is LNHNV and CDR2 is YYDKDF (reference sequence). CDR3 amino acids: CATSRDPSGGNEQFF. The CDR3, as DNA: TGTGCCACCAGCAGAGATCCCAGCGGGGGCAATGAGCAGTTCTTC.

The V and J genes are TRBV27 and TRBJ2-7; the D gene is possibly TRBD1 (6 bases). CDR3 length: 15 residues. CDR1 is MNHEY, CDR2 SMNVEV, per germline (reference sequence). The V and J ends lost 5 bases and 3 bases respectively, with 17 bases between them. Written as DNA, the CDR3 is TGTGCCAGCAGTCAAATACGAGGACAGAACTACGAGCAGTACTTC. Protein: CASSQIRGQNYEQYF.

This clonotype was detected only a few times. The genes are TRBV7-8 and TRBJ1-2; no clear D. The CDR3 runs to 14 residues. Per the germline V gene, CDR1 is SGHVS and CDR2 is FQNEAQ. The V gene lost 5 bases and the J gene lost 4 bases, with 14 bases spanning the gap. CDR3 region: CASSPLRKGYGYTF. The CDR3 region has the DNA TGTGCCAGCAGCCCTCTACGTAAGGGCTATGGCTACACCTTC.

This clonotype has at least ten counts. The genes are TRBV7-6 and TRBJ2-1; D remains unclear. V lost 4 bases and J lost 4, with 8 bases in between. Per the germline V gene, CDR1 is SGHVS and CDR2 is FNYEAQ. The CDR3 extends over 13 amino acids. CDR3 residues: CASSSTYYNEQFF. CDR3 in DNA: TGTGCCAGCAGCTCGACTTATTACAATGAGCAGTTCTTC. The whole variable domain, filled in from reference TRBV7-6 and TRBJ2-1, reads GAGVSQSPRYKVTKRGQDVALRCDPISGHVSLYWYRQALGQGPEFLTYFNYEAQQDKSGLPNDRFSAERPEGSISTLTIQRTEQRDSAMYRCASSSTYYNEQFFGPGTRLTVL.

This clonotype was observed a few times. CDR3 in DNA: TGTGCCAGCAGTCCGAGGGGGGCTAGACGGGCAGAGACCCAGTACTTC. Residues: CASSPRGARRAETQYF. This chain uses TRBV27 with TRBJ2-5; D may correspond to TRBD1 or TRBD2 (6 bases each). The CDR3 runs to 16 residues. Germline-derived CDR1 and CDR2 are MNHEY and SMNVEV (reference sequence). The V gene lost 5 bases and the J gene lost 4 bases, with 20 bases spanning the gap.

This clonotype was counted a few times. The CDR3 here is CASSVHTSTNEKLFF. In DNA, the CDR3 is TGCGCCAGCAGCGTACACACTTCCACTAATGAAAAACTGTTTTTT. The rearrangement uses TRBV5-1 and TRBJ1-4; D is uncertain. Germline V lookup: CDR1 SGHRS, CDR2 YFSETQ. The CDR3 has 15 amino acids. V lost 4 bases and J lost 2, with 12 bases in between.

This clonotype was counted at least ten times. The chain is built from TRBV6-1 and TRBJ2-3; D ambiguous. V was trimmed by 3 bases and J by 2 bases, leaving 12 bases between them. CDR1 is MNHNS, CDR2 SASEGT, per germline. The CDR3 spans 15 residues. The CDR3 region is CASSDESHTTDTQYF. CDR3 bases: TGTGCCAGCAGTGACGAGTCCCATACCACAGATACGCAGTATTTT.

This clonotype showed up just a few times. This chain joins TRBV10-3 and TRBJ1-6; 9 bases are a match to TRBD1. Germline loops: CDR1 ENHRY, CDR2 SYGVKD. The CDR3 runs to 15 residues. The J segment lost 6 bases and the V segment lost 6 bases, leaving 6 bases of the junction unmatched. CDR3 sequence reads: CAISGTGPLNSPLHF. The CDR3 DNA sequence: TGTGCCATCAGCGGGACAGGGCCGCTTAATTCACCCCTCCACTTT.

Turning to this clonotype: Possible read error: a much larger clone is one base away. The chain's CDR3 is CTSFRDRDSTYEQYF. CDR3 DNA sequence: TGTACCAGCTTCCGGGACAGAGATTCAACCTACGAGCAGTACTTC. V is TRBV27 and J is TRBJ2-7; 7 positions match TRBD1. CDR1 is MNHEY and CDR2 is SMNVEV in the germline V gene (reference sequence). The CDR3 sequence is 15 residues long.

Many counts were recorded for this clonotype. This chain connects TRBV27 to TRBJ2-7; possibly TRBD1 for D (6 bases). The CDR3 covers 13 residues. V was cut by 4 bases and J by 3 bases, with 10 bases left in between. Germline V gene lookup returns CDR1 MNHEY and CDR2 SMNVEV (reference sequence). CDR3 protein: CASSSQGLYEQYF. The DNA for the CDR3 is TGTGCCAGCAGTTCACAGGGTCTCTACGAGCAGTACTTC.

The V call is TRBV3-1, the J call TRBJ2-1, with TRBD2 identical over 9 bases. This CDR3 has 15 residues. Germline V gene lookup returns CDR1 LGHDT and CDR2 YNNKEL (reference sequence). V dropped 4 bases and J dropped 9; count of bases not matched to a gene: 10. CDR3: CASSPRLAVFGEQFF. The CDR3 nucleotides read TGTGCCAGCAGCCCCAGACTAGCGGTCTTCGGTGAGCAGTTCTTC.

The chain couples TRBV7-6 to TRBJ1-6; TRBD1 might be the D (6 bases). Germline V gene sequence: CDR1 SGHVS, CDR2 FNYEAQ. CDR3 size: 14 residues. V lost 4 bases to trimming and J lost 8 bases, with 12 bases between them. The CDR3 reads CASSSRRGDSPLHF. In DNA form, the CDR3 reads TGTGCCAGCAGCTCCCGAAGGGGGGATTCACCCCTCCACTTT.

This clonotype has a count of ten or more. CDR3 bases: TGTGCCATCAGTGAGCCGGGACTAGAAAACAATGAGCAGTTCTTC. Its translation is CAISEPGLENNEQFF. The chain carries TRBV10-3 and TRBJ2-1; 8 positions agree with TRBD2. V gave up 2 bases and J gave up 5 bases; unmatched junction bases: 5. CDR3 length equals 15 residues. CDR1 and CDR2 from the germline V gene are ENHRY and SYGVKD.